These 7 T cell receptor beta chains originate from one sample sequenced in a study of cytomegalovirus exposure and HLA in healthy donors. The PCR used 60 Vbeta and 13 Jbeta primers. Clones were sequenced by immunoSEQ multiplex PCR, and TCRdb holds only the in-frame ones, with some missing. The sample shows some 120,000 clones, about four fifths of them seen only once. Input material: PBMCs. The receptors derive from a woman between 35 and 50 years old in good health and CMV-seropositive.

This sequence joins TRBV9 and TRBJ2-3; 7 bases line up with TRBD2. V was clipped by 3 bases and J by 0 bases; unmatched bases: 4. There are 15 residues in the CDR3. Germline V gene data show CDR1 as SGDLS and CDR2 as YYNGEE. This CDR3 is CASSGTSSSTDTQYF. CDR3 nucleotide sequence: TGTGCCAGCAGCGGGACTAGTTCCAGCACAGATACGCAGTATTTT. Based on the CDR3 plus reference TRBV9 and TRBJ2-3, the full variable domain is DSGVTQTPKHLITATGQRVTLRCSPRSGDLSVYWYQQSLDQGLQFLIQYYNGEERAKGNILERFSAQQFPDLHSELNLSSLELGDSALYFCASSGTSSSTDTQYFGPGTRLTVL.

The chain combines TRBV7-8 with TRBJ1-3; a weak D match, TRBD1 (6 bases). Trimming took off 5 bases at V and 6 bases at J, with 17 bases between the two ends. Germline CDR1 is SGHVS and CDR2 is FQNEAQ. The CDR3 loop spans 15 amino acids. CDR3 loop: CASSKGGGAENTIYF. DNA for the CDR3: TGTGCCAGCAGCAAGGGGGGGGGCGCGGAAAACACCATATATTTT.

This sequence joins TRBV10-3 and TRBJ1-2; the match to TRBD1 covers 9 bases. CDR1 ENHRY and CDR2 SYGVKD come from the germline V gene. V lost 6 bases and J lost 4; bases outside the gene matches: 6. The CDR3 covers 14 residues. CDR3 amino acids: CAISYGTGTYGYTF. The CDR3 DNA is TGTGCCATCAGCTACGGGACAGGGACCTATGGCTACACCTTC.

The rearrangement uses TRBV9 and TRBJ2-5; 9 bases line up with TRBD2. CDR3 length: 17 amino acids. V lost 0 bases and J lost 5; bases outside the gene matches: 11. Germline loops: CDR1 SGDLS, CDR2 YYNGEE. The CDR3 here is CASSVAPSGISGETQYF. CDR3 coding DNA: TGTGCCAGCAGCGTAGCCCCTAGCGGGATCTCGGGGGAGACCCAGTACTTC.

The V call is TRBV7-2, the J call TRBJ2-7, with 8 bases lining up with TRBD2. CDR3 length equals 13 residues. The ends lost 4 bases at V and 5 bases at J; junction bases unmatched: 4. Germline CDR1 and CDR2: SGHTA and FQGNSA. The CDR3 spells CASSWERENEQYF. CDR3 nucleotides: TGTGCCAGCAGCTGGGAGCGGGAGAACGAGCAGTACTTC.

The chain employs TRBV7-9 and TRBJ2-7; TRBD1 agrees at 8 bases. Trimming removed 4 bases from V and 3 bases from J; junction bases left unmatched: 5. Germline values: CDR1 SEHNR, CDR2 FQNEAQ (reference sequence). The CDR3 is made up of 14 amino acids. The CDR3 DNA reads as TGTGCCAGCAGCTACGGGACAGGCCTCTACGAGCAGTACTTC. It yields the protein CASSYGTGLYEQYF.

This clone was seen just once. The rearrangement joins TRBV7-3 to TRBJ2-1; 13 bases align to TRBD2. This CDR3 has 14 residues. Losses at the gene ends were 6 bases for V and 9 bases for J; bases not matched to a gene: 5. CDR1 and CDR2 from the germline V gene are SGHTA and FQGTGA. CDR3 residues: CASRLAGGPSEQFF. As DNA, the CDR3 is TGTGCCAGCAGACTAGCGGGAGGGCCGTCTGAGCAGTTCTTC. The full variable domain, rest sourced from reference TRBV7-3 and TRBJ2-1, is GAGVSQTPSNKVTEKGKYVELRCDPISGHTALYWYRQSLGQGPEFLIYFQGTGAADDSGLPNDRFFAVRPEGSVSTLKIQRTERGDSAVYLCASRLAGGPSEQFFGPGTRLTVL.